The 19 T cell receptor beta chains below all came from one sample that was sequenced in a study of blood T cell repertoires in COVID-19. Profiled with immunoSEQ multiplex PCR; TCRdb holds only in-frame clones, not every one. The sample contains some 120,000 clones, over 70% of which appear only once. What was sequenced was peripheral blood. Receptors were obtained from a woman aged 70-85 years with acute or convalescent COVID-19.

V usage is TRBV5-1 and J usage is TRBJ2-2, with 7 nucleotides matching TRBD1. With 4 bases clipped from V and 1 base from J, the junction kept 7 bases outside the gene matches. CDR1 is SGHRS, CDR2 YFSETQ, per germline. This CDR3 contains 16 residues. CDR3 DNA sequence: TGCGCCAGCAGCCCACAGGGGAAGGAGAACACCGGGGAGCTGTTTTTT. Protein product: CASSPQGKENTGELFF.

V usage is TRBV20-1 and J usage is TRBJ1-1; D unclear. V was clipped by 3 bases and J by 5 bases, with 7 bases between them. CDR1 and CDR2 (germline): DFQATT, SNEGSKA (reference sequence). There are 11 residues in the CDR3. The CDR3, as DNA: TGCAGTGCTAGTGGGCCGACTGAAGCTTTCTTT. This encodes CSASGPTEAFF.

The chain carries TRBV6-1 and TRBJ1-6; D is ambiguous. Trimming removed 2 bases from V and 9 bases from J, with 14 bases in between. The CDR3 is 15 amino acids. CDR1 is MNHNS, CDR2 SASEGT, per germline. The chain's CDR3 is CASSEQQEGGSPLHF. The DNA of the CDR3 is TGTGCCAGCAGTGAACAGCAGGAAGGAGGTTCACCCCTCCACTTT.

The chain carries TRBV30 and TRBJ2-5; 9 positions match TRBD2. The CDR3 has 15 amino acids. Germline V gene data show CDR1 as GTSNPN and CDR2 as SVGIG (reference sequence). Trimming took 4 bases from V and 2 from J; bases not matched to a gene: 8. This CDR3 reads CAWTESGRFQETQYF. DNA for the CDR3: TGTGCCTGGACCGAGAGCGGGAGGTTTCAAGAGACCCAGTACTTC.

Written as DNA, the CDR3 is TGTGCCAGCAGTCCGGGGACTAGCGGAACCTTCACAGATACGCAGTATTTT. It is translated as CASSPGTSGTFTDTQYF. The V and J genes are TRBV28 and TRBJ2-3, with 11 bases aligning to TRBD2. The CDR3 runs 17 residues. Germline V CDR1 and CDR2: MDHEN, SYDVKM. V shed 5 bases and J 2 bases; nucleotides not matched to a gene: 9.

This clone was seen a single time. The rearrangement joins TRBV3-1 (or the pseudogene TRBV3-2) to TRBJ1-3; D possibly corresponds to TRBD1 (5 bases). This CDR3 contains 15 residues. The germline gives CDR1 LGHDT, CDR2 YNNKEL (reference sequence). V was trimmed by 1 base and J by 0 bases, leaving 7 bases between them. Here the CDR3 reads CASSQGGVSGNTIYF. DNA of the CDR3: TGTGCCAGCAGCCAAGGGGGGGTCTCTGGAAACACCATATATTTT.

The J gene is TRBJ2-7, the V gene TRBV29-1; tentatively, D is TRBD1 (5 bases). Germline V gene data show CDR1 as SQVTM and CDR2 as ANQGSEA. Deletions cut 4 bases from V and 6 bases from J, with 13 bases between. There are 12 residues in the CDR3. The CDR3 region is CSVGQGPLEQYF. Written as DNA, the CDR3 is TGCAGCGTTGGGCAGGGTCCCCTCGAGCAGTACTTC.

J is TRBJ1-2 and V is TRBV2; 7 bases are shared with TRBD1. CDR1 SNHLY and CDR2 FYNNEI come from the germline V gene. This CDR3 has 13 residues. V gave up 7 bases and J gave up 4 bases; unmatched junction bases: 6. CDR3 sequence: CASTPQGFYGYTF. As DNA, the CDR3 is TGTGCCAGCACCCCACAGGGGTTCTATGGCTACACCTTC.

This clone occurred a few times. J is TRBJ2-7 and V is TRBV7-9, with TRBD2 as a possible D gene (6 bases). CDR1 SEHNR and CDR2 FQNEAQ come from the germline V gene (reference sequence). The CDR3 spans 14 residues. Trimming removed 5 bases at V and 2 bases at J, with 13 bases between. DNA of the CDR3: TGTGCCAGCAGCGGCGAAAGCGGGCCCTACGAGCAGTACTTC. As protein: CASSGESGPYEQYF.

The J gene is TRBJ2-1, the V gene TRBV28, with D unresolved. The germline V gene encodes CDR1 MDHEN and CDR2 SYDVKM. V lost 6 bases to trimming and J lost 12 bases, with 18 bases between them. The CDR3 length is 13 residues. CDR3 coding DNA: TGTGCCAGCAGCACCCTTCGGGTTAGGTGGCAGTTCTTC. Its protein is CASSTLRVRWQFF.

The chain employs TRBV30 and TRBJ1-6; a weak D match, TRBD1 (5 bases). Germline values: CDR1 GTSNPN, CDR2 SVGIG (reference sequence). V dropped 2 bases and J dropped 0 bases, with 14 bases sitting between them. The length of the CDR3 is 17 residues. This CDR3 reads CAWSQPRGSSYNSPLHF. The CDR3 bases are TGTGCCTGGAGTCAGCCACGGGGGAGCTCCTATAATTCACCCCTCCACTTT.

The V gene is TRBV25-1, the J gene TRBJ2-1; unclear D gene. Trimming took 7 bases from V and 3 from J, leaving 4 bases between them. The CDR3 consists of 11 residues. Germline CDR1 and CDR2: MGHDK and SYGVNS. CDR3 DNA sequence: TGTGCCAGCAACGGCTACAATGAGCAGTTCTTC. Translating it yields CASNGYNEQFF.

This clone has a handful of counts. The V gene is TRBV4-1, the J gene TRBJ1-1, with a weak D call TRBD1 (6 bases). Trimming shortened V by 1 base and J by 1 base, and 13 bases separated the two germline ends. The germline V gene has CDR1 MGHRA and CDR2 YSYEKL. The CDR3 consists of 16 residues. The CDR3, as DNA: TGCGCCAGCAGCCAAGGATCGGACAGCCCGAACACTGAAGCTTTCTTT. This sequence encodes CASSQGSDSPNTEAFF.

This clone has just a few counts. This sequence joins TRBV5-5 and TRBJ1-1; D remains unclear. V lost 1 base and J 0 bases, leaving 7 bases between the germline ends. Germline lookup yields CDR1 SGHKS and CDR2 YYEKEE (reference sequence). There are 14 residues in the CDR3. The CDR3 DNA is TGTGCCAGCAGCTTGTCTGCGATGAACACTGAAGCTTTCTTT. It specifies CASSLSAMNTEAFF. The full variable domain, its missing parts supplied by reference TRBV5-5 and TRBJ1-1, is DAGVTQSPTHLIKTRGQQVTLRCSPISGHKSVSWYQQVLGQGPQFIFQYYEKEERGRGNFPDRFSARQFPNYSSELNVNALLLGDSALYLCASSLSAMNTEAFFGQGTRLTVV.

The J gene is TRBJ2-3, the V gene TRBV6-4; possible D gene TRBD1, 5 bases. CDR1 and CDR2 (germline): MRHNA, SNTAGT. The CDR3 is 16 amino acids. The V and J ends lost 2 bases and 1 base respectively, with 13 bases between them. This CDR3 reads CASSDAWGQGTDTQYF. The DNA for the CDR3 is TGTGCCAGCAGTGACGCTTGGGGCCAAGGCACAGATACGCAGTATTTT.

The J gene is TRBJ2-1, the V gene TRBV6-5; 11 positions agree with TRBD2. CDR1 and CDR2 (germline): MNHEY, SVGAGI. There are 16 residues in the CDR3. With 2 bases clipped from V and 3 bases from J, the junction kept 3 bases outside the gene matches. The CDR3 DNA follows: TGTGCCAGCAGTTACCTAGGGACTAGCGGCTACAATGAGCAGTTCTTC. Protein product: CASSYLGTSGYNEQFF.

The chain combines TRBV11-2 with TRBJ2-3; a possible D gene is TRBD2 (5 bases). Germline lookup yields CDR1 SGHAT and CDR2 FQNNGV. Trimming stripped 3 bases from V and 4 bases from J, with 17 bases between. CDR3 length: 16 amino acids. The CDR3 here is CASSLRASPTPDTQYF. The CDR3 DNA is TGTGCCAGCAGCTTGCGGGCTTCCCCAACCCCAGATACGCAGTATTTT.

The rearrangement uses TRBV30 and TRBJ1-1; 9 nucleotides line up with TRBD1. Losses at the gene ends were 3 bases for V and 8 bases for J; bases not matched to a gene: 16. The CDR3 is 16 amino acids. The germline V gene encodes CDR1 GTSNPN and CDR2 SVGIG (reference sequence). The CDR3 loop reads CAWRLIALGQGSEAFF. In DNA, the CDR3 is TGTGCCTGGAGGCTGATCGCGTTGGGACAGGGATCAGAAGCTTTCTTT.

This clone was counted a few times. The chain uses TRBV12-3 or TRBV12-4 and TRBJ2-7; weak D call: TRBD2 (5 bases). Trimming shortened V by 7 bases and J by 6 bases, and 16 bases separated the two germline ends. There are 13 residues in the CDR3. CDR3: CASTTDSGGEQYF. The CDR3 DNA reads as TGTGCCAGCACCACGGACTCCGGAGGCGAGCAGTACTTC.